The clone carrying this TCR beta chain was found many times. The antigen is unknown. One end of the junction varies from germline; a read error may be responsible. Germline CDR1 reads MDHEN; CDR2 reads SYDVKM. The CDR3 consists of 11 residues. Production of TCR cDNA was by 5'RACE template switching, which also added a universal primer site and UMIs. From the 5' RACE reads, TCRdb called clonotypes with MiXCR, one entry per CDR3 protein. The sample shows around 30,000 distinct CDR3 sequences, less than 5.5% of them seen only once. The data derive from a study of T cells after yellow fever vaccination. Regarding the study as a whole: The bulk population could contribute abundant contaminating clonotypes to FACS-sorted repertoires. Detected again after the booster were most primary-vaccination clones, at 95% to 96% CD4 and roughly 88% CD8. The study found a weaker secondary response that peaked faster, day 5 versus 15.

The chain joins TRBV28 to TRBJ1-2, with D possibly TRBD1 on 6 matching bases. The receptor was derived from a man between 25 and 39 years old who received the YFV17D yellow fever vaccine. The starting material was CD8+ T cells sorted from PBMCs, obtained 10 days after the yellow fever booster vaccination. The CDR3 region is CASIGYRDKAF. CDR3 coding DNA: TGTGCCAGCATAGGGTACCGGGACAAAGCCTTC.